The present entry profiles one TCR beta chain with its context. Its cognate antigen is unknown. Preparation of the TCRbeta library used unique molecular identifiers. In TCRdb, the PCR reads were re-called with MiXCR into one record per CDR3 protein. The sample holds 800,000 to 1,000,000 distinct CDR3 sequences; about 29% are singletons and the top ten take around 30%. This sample is drawn from a study of T-cell reconstitution after alpha-beta-depleted transplantation in children. Study-level findings and limits: Once a year had passed after transplant, T-cell counts and diversity came mostly from newly produced T cells. Some patients' high day-60 TCRbeta diversity was attributed to recipient cells surviving conditioning. As was reported, about two months after transplant, alpha-beta T cells came from several hundred expanded graft clones.

The clonotype originates from a boy in the first two years of life who had a stem cell transplant for SCID, so the T cells may come from the graft donor. The source material was PBMCs, mostly from graft donor cells, sampled 360 days after TCRalphabeta/CD19-depleted stem cell transplant.

DNA for the CDR3: TGTGCCAGCAGTGCCCCGGACTCCCTCTCCTACGAGCAGTACTTC. This sequence encodes CASSAPDSLSYEQYF. This chain connects TRBV2 to TRBJ2-7; D might be TRBD2 (5 bases). The ends were cut back, 4 bases at V and 0 bases at J, with 13 bases in the middle. Germline-derived CDR1 and CDR2 are SNHLY and FYNNEI. The CDR3 length is 15 residues.